This is a list of T cell receptor beta chains from one sample in a study of post-analysis software for immune sequencing data. TCRdb called the PCR reads again in MiXCR, with one record for every CDR3 protein. The repertoire has about 810,000 distinct CDR3 sequences, approximately 53% of them found once; the top ten carry approximately 4.5%. Sequencing used blood. The receptor set was obtained from a girl aged 10 to 17 with multiple sclerosis. Each CDR3 is given with its conserved first and last residue. A D gene is named only where the DNA matches it firmly. The size entry is marked missing in some rows and otherwise reads once, few, many or a size class.

.,TRBJ1-1,.,TRBV20-1,TGCAGTGCTAGAGAGACCAGGCCGTTCATGAACACTGAAGCTTTCTTT,CSARETRPFMNTEAFF
.,TRBJ1-5,.,TRBV6-6,TGTGCCAGCAGTTTCACAGCGAATAGCAATCAGCCCCAGCATTTT,CASSFTANSNQPQHF
.,TRBJ1-2,.,TRBV10-3,TGTGCCATCAGGAAGACAGGTGGACCAGACTATGGCTACACCTTC,CAIRKTGGPDYGYTF
.,TRBJ1-1,.,TRBV29-1,TGCAGCGTCAATATGAACACTGAAGCTTTCTTT,CSVNMNTEAFF
.,TRBJ2-3,TRBD1,TRBV6-4,TGTGCCAGCAGTCCCCGGACAGGGGGAAGTTACACAGATACGCAGTATTTT,CASSPRTGGSYTDTQYF
.,TRBJ1-2,TRBD1,TRBV20-1,TGCAGTGCTAGACAACAGGGGGGGAGTAGCTATGGCTACACCTTC,CSARQQGGSSYGYTF
.,TRBJ2-3,.,TRBV28,TGTGCCACCTCTCCCAAATTGAGGAACTTTTTTAGCACAGATACGCAGTATTTT,CATSPKLRNFFSTDTQYF
few,TRBJ2-7,.,TRBV29-1,TGCAGCGTTGCTTCCGGGACACTCTCCTACGAGCAGTACTTC,CSVASGTLSYEQYF
.,TRBJ2-6,TRBD1,TRBV7-9,TGTGCCAGCAGCTTAATTTGGACAGGGGAAGCTGGGGCCAACGTCCTGACTTTC,CASSLIWTGEAGANVLTF
.,TRBJ2-7,TRBD2,TRBV3-1,TGTGCCAGCAGCCAGCACAAGACTAGCCTGGGCGAGCAGTACTTC,CASSQHKTSLGEQYF
.,TRBJ2-7,.,TRBV13,TGTGCCAGCAGCTTAGATGGGACACAGAACTACGAGCAGTACTTC,CASSLDGTQNYEQYF
.,TRBJ2-1,TRBD2,TRBV25-1,TGTGCCAGCAGATTTGACCCGACACGGACTAGCGGGAGGGTTGATGAGCAGTTCTTC,CASRFDPTRTSGRVDEQFF
.,TRBJ2-5,.,TRBV5-1,TGCGCCAGCAGTTGGCAGGGGCAAGAGACCCAGTACTTC,CASSWQGQETQYF
.,TRBJ2-7,TRBD2,TRBV7-9,TGTGCCAGCAGCTTAGCGGCTAGCGGGAGGATAACCTACGAGCAGTACTTC,CASSLAASGRITYEQYF
.,TRBJ2-7,.,TRBV5-1,TGCGCCAGCAGGGAAGGGGCCTACGAGCAGTACTTC,CASREGAYEQYF
few,TRBJ2-7,TRBD2,TRBV7-9,TGTGCCAGCAGCTTAGGGGAGCGGGGGGCACCCTACGAGCAGTACTTC,CASSLGERGAPYEQYF
.,TRBJ1-6,.,TRBV5-6,TGTGCCAGCAGCCATGATGCCTATAATTCGCCCCTCCACTTT,CASSHDAYNSPLHF